The source of this T cell receptor (beta chain) is a study of OX40 agonist ivuxolimab in advanced cancers. The study's findings and limits: Normalized T-cell clonal expansion was also low in some nonresponders. Relative to CD4+, CD8+ T cells held more expanded clones on average.

TCRdb's table, derived via immunoSEQ multiplex PCR, lists solely in-frame clones and lacks some. The table has under 90,000 clones, less than 95% seen once. Points on this clone: What it recognizes is unknown.

Patients who had autoimmune disease history or got systemic immunosuppression were left out. Sampling of blood occurred at baseline, cycle 4 day 1, and cycle 7 day 1. The CDR3 is 14 residues long. Germline V gene lookup returns CDR1 MNHNS and CDR2 SASEGT. V dropped 5 bases and J dropped 3 bases, with 14 bases sitting between them. V and J are TRBV6-1 and TRBJ2-7, with TRBD2 as a possible D gene (6 bases). This TCR derives from an adult with an advanced solid tumor such as melanoma, head and neck, liver or kidney cancer. The material was CD4+ or CD8+ T cells sorted from blood, obtained in a trial of the OX40 agonist ivuxolimab. CDR3 sequence: CASSFSGRGYEQYF. The CDR3 DNA follows: TGTGCCAGCAGTTTTAGCGGTCGGGGCTACGAGCAGTACTTC.